The T cell receptor (beta chain) described here comes from a study of technical replicates of blood from a handful of donors. Data came from immunoSEQ multiplex PCR; TCRdb stores just in-frame clones and leaves some out. The sample records around 80,000 clones, around 94% being singletons. V dropped 4 bases and J dropped 8 bases, with 12 bases sitting between them. Germline lookup yields CDR1 MGHDK and CDR2 SYGVNS. The CDR3 extends over 13 amino acids. The chain couples TRBV25-1 to TRBJ2-1, with a weak D call TRBD1 (6 bases). The receptor was isolated from a human donor in good health. Sequenced sample: T cells isolated from PBMCs. As DNA, the CDR3 is TGTGCCAGCAGTGCCTCAGGGGCGCATGAGCAGTTCTTC. Translating gives CASSASGAHEQFF.